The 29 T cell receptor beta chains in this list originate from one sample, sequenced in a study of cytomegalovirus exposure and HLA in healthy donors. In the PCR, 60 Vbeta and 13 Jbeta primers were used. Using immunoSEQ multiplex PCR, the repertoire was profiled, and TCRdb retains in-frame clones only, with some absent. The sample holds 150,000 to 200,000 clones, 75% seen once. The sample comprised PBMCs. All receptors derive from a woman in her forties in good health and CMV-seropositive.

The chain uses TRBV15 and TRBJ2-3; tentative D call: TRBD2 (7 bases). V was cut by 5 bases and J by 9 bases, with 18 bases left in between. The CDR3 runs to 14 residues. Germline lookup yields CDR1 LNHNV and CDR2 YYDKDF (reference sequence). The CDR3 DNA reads TGTGCCACCAGCCGAGGGGGAGGGCCCGACACGCAGTATTTT. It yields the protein CATSRGGGPDTQYF.

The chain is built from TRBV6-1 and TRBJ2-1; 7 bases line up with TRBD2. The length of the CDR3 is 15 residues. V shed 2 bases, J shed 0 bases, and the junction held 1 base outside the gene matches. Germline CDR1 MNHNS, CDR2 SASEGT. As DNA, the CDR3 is TGTGCCAGCAGTGAACGGACTAGCTCCTACAATGAGCAGTTCTTC. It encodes CASSERTSSYNEQFF.

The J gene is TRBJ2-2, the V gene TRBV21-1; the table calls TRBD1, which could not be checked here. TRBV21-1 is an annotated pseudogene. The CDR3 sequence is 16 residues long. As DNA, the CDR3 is TGTGCCAGCACCACCAACAGGGGGAAGAACACCGGGGAGCTGTTTTTT. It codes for CASTTNRGKNTGELFF.

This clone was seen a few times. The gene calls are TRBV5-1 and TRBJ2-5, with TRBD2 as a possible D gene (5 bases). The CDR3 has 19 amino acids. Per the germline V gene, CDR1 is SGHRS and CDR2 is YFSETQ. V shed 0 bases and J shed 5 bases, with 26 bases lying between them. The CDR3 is CASSLGSLAGSPREETQYF. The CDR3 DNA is TGCGCCAGCAGCTTGGGATCTTTGGCGGGCTCCCCGAGGGAGGAGACCCAGTACTTC.

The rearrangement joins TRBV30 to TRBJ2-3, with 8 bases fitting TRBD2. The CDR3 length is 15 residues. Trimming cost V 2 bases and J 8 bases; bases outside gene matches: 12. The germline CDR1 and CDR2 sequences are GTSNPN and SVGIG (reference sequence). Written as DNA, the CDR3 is TGTGCCTGGAGTCCCCGACTACTAGCGGACGGTACGCAGTATTTT. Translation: CAWSPRLLADGTQYF.

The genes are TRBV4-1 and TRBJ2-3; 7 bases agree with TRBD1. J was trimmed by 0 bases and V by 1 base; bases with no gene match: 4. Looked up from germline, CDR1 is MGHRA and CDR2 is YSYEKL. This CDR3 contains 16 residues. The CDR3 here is CASSQGQGPSTDTQYF. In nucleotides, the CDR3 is TGCGCCAGCAGCCAAGGACAGGGCCCTAGCACAGATACGCAGTATTTT.

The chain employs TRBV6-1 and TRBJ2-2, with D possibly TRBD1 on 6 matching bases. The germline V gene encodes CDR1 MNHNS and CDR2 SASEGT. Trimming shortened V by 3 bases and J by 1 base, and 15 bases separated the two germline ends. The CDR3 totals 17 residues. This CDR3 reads CASSDTPTGLNTGELFF. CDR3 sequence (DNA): TGTGCCAGCAGTGATACACCGACAGGTTTGAACACCGGGGAGCTGTTTTTT.

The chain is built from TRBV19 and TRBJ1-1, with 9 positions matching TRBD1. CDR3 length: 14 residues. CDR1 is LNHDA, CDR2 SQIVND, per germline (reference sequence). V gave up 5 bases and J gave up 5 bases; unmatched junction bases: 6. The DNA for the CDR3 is TGTGCCAGTAGTTCAGGACAGGGGAGGACTGAAGCTTTCTTT. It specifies CASSSGQGRTEAFF. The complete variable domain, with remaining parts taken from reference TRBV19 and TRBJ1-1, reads DGGITQSPKYLFRKEGQNVTLSCEQNLNHDAMYWYRQDPGQGLRLIYYSQIVNDFQKGDIAEGYSVSREKKESFPLTVTSAQKNPTAFYLCASSSGQGRTEAFFGQGTRLTVV.

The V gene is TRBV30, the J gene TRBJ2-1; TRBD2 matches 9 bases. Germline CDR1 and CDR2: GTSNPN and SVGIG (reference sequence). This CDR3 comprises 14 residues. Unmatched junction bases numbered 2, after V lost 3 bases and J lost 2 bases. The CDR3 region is CAWRASGAYNEQFF. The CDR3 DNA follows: TGTGCCTGGAGAGCTAGCGGGGCCTACAATGAGCAGTTCTTC.

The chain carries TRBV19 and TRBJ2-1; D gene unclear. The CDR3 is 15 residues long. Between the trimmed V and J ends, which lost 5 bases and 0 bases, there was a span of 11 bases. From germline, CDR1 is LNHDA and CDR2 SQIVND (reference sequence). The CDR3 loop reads CASSAQSSSYNEQFF. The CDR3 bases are TGTGCCAGTAGTGCCCAGTCAAGCTCCTACAATGAGCAGTTCTTC. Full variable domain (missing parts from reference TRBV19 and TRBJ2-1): DGGITQSPKYLFRKEGQNVTLSCEQNLNHDAMYWYRQDPGQGLRLIYYSQIVNDFQKGDIAEGYSVSREKKESFPLTVTSAQKNPTAFYLCASSAQSSSYNEQFFGPGTRLTVL.

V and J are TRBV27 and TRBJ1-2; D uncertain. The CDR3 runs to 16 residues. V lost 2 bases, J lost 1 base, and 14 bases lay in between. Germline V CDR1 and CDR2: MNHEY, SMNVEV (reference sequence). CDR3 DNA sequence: TGTGCCAGCAGTTTAAGAGGCCCGGGAATTAACTATGGCTACACCTTC. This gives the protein CASSLRGPGINYGYTF.

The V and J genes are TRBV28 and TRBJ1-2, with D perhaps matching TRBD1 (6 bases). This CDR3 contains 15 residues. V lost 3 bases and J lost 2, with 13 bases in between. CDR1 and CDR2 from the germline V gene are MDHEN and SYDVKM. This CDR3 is CASSFSTGTNYGYTF. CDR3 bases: TGTGCCAGCAGTTTTTCCACAGGGACCAACTATGGCTACACCTTC.

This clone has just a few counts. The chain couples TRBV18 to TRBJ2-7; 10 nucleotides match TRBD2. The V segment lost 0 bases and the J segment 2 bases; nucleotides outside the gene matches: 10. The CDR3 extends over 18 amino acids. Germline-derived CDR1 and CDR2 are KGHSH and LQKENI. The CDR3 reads CASSPPASGRVGAYEQYF. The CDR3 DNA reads TGTGCCAGCTCACCACCGGCTAGCGGGAGAGTGGGGGCCTACGAGCAGTACTTC.

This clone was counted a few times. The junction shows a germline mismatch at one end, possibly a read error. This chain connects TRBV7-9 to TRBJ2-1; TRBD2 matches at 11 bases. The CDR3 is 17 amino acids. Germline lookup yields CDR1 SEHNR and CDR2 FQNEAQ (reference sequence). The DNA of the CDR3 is TGTTCCAGCAGCCTCCCACTAGCGGGAGAATCGTGGAATGAGCAGTTCTTC. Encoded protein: CSSSLPLAGESWNEQFF.

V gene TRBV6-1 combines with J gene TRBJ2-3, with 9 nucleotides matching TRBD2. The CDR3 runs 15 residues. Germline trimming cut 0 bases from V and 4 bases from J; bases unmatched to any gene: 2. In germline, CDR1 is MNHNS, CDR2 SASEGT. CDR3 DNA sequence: TGTGCCAGCAGTGAAGCAGCGGGAGGCCCAGATACGCAGTATTTT. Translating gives CASSEAAGGPDTQYF.

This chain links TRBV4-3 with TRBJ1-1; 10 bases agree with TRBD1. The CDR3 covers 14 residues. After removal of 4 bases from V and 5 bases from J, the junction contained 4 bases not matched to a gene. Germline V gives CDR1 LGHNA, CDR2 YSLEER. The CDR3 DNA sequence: TGCGCCAGCAGCCTGACAGGGGGCGCGACTGAAGCTTTCTTT. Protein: CASSLTGGATEAFF.

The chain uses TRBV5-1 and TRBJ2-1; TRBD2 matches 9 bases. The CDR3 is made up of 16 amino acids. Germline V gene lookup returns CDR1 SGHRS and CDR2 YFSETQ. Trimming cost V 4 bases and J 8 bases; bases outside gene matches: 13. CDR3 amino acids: CASSRGIAGAMDEQFF. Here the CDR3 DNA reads TGCGCCAGCAGCCGAGGCATAGCGGGAGCTATGGATGAGCAGTTCTTC. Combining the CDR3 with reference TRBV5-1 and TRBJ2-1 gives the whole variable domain KAGVTQTPRYLIKTRGQQVTLSCSPISGHRSVSWYQQTPGQGLQFLFEYFSETQRNKGNFPGRFSGRQFSNSRSEMNVSTLELGDSALYLCASSRGIAGAMDEQFFGPGTRLTVL.

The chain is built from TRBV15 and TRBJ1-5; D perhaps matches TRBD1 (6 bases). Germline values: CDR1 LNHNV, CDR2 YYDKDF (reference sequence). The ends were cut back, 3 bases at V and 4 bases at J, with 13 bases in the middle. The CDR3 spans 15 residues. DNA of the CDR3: TGTGCCACCAGCAGTCACGGACAGCCAAATCAGCCCCAGCATTTT. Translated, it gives CATSSHGQPNQPQHF.

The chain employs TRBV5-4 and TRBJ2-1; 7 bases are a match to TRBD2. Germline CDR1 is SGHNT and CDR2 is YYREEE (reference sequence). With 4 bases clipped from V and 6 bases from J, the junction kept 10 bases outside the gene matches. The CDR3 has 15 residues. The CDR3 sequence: CASSPLPGGFNEQFF. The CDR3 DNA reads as TGTGCCAGCAGCCCACTACCGGGAGGCTTCAATGAGCAGTTCTTC.

The CDR3 protein is CASSMQGGGYTF. The CDR3 DNA reads as TGTGCCAGTAGTATGCAGGGCGGTGGCTACACCTTC. This chain links TRBV19 with TRBJ1-2; possible D gene TRBD1, 5 bases. CDR1 and CDR2 from the germline V gene are LNHDA and SQIVND (reference sequence). Trimming removed 3 bases from V and 7 bases from J, with 9 bases in between. The CDR3 runs 12 residues.

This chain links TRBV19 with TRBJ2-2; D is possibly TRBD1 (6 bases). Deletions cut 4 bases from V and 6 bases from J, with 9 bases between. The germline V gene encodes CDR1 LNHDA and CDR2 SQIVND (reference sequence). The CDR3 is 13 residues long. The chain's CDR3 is CASSRGPSGELFF. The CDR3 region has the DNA TGTGCCAGTAGTAGGGGGCCTTCCGGGGAGCTGTTTTTT.

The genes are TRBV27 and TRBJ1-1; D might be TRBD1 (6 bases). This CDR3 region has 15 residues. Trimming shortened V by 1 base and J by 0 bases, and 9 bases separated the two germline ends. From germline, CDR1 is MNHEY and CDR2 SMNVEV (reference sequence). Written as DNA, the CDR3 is TGTGCCAGCAGTTTATTTCAGGGGATGAACACTGAAGCTTTCTTT. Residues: CASSLFQGMNTEAFF.

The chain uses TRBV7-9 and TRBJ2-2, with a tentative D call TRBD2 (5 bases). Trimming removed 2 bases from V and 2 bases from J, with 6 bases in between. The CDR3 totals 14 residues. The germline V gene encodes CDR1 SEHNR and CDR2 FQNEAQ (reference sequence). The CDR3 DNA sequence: TGTGCCAGCAGCTTACGGGAAAACACCGGGGAGCTGTTTTTT. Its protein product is CASSLRENTGELFF.

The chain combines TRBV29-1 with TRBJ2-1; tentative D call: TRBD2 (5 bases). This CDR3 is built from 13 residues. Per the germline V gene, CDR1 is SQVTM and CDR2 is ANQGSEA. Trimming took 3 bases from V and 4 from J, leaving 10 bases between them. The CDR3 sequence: CSVERTQYNEQFF. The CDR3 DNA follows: TGCAGCGTTGAGAGGACTCAGTACAATGAGCAGTTCTTC.

The CDR3 sequence is CATSRSGRASDTGELFF. The CDR3 DNA reads as TGTGCCACCTCGCGGAGCGGGAGGGCCAGTGACACCGGGGAGCTGTTTTTT. The chain combines TRBV10-3 with TRBJ2-2; TRBD2 aligns across 10 bases. V shed 10 bases and J 3 bases; nucleotides not matched to a gene: 14. CDR1 is ENHRY, CDR2 SYGVKD, per germline. This CDR3 comprises 17 residues.

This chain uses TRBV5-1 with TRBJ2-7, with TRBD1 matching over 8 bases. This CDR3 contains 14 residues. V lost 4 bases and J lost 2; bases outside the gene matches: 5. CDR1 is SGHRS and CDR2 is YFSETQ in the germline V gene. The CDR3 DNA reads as TGCGCCAGCAGCCCGGGACAGGTCCCCTACGAGCAGTACTTC. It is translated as CASSPGQVPYEQYF.

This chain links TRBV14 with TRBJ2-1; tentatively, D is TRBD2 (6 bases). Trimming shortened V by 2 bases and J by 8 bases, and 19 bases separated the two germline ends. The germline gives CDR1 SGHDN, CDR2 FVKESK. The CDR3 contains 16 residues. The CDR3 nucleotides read TGTGCCAGCAGCCAAAGAGGAGGGTTCGGCGTCGATGAGCAGTTCTTC. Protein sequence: CASSQRGGFGVDEQFF.

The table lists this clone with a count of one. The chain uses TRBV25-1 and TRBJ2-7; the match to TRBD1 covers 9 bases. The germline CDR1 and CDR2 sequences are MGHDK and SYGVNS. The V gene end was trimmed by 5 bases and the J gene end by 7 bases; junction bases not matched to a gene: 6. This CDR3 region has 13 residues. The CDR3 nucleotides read TGTGCCAGCAGTTACAGGGGGCCTGGAGAGCAGTACTTC. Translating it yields CASSYRGPGEQYF.

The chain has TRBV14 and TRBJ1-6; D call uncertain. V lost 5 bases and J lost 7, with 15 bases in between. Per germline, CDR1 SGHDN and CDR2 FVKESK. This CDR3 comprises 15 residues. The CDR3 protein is CASSSNFFSNSPLHF. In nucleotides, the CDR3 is TGTGCCAGCAGCTCAAACTTCTTCTCGAATTCACCCCTCCACTTT. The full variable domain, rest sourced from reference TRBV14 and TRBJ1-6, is EAGVTQFPSHSVIEKGQTVTLRCDPISGHDNLYWYRRVMGKEIKFLLHFVKESKQDESGMPNNRFLAERTGGTYSTLKVQPAELEDSGVYFCASSSNFFSNSPLHFGNGTRLTVT.